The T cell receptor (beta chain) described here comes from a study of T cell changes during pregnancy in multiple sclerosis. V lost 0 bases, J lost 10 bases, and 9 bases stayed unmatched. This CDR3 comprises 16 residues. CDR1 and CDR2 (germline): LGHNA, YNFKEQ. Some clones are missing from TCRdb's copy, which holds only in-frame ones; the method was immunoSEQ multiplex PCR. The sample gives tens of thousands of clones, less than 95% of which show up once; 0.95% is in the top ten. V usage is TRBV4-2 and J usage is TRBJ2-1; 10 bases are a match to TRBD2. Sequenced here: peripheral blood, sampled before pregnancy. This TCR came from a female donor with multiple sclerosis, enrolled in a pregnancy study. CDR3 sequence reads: CASSQDRLAGDHEQFF. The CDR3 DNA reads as TGTGCCAGCAGCCAAGATCGTCTAGCGGGGGACCACGAGCAGTTCTTC.